One sample yielded the 8 T cell receptor beta chains listed below, sequenced in a study of Ad26.COV2.S vaccination and SARS-CoV-2 variants. Treatment reported: about 20 received Ad26.COV2.S at low or high dose, single or two shots; about 5 received placebo; per-sample allocation not given. Day 63 after the first injection of vaccine or placebo was the sampling time. Profiling relied on immunoSEQ multiplex PCR, and the TCRdb table lists in-frame clones only, not all of them. The sample has hundreds of thousands of clones; approximately 88% are singletons. The source material was peripheral blood, sampled in a trial of Ad26.COV2.S vaccine versus placebo. The source is a person between 18 and 60 years old who received the Ad26.COV2.S COVID-19 vaccine or a placebo.

The genes are TRBV5-1 and TRBJ1-2, with 7 positions matching TRBD1. V was pared by 0 bases and J by 6 bases, with 8 bases of the junction left unmatched. Germline CDR1 and CDR2: SGHRS and YFSETQ. This CDR3 has 15 amino acids. CDR3 region: CASSLGGDRANGYTF. CDR3 DNA: TGCGCCAGCAGCTTGGGGGGTGACAGGGCGAATGGCTACACCTTC.

V and J are TRBV7-8 and TRBJ2-7; no reliable D call. Trimming took 5 bases from V and 2 from J, leaving 16 bases between them. The CDR3 is 15 residues long. CDR1 is SGHVS, CDR2 FQNEAQ, per germline. CDR3 amino acids: CASSQSVAVTYEQYF. In nucleotides, the CDR3 is TGTGCCAGCAGCCAGAGCGTGGCGGTTACCTACGAGCAGTACTTC.

V is TRBV19 and J is TRBJ2-1; TRBD2 aligns across 11 bases. Germline V lookup: CDR1 LNHDA, CDR2 SQIVND (reference sequence). The length of the CDR3 is 15 residues. Germline trimming cut 5 bases from V and 5 bases from J; bases unmatched to any gene: 5. Written as DNA, the CDR3 is TGTGCCAGTAGTCCCGGACTAGCGGGTAACAATGAGCAGTTCTTC. It encodes CASSPGLAGNNEQFF.

V is TRBV9 and J is TRBJ1-4; no reliable D call. Germline values: CDR1 SGDLS, CDR2 YYNGEE. This CDR3 spans 15 amino acids. The V and J ends lost 1 base and 5 bases respectively, with 12 bases between them. The CDR3 here is CASSVTDGFNEKLFF. The CDR3, as DNA: TGTGCCAGCAGCGTAACCGACGGATTCAATGAAAAACTGTTTTTT.

The chain uses TRBV18 and TRBJ1-2; D remains ambiguous. Germline CDR1 KGHSH, CDR2 LQKENI. V lost 3 bases and J lost 6, with 23 bases in between. The CDR3 has 17 amino acids. Written as DNA, the CDR3 is TGTGCCAGCTCACCGTACGAACCCGGCCTAGGAGGTAATGGCTACACCTTC. Protein sequence: CASSPYEPGLGGNGYTF.

This clone was seen only once. The chain combines TRBV4-1 with TRBJ2-3, with D possibly being TRBD1 or TRBD2 (6 bases each). Deletions cut 0 bases from V and 5 bases from J, with 12 bases between. This CDR3 comprises 15 residues. Germline CDR1 reads MGHRA; CDR2 reads YSYEKL. The CDR3: CASSQEGGRRDTQYF. CDR3 DNA sequence: TGCGCCAGCAGCCAAGAAGGGGGGCGGAGAGATACGCAGTATTTT.

This clone was recorded once. The chain has TRBV5-4 and TRBJ2-5; possibly TRBD1 for D (6 bases). Germline V gene data show CDR1 as SGHNT and CDR2 as YYREEE (reference sequence). Trimming cost V 4 bases and J 4 bases, with 20 bases left between them. The CDR3 extends over 16 amino acids. The CDR3 sequence: CASSTIQGRISETQYF. The CDR3 bases are TGTGCCAGCAGCACGATTCAGGGGCGAATCTCAGAGACCCAGTACTTC. Full variable domain (missing parts from reference TRBV5-4 and TRBJ2-5): ETGVTQSPTHLIKTRGQQVTLRCSSQSGHNTVSWYQQALGQGPQFIFQYYREEENGRGNFPPRFSGLQFPNYSSELNVNALELDDSALYLCASSTIQGRISETQYFGPGTRLLVL.

The V and J genes are TRBV7-3 and TRBJ2-2, with D unresolved. Germline CDR1 is SGHTA and CDR2 is FQGTGA. The CDR3 extends over 17 amino acids. V gave up 0 bases and J gave up 0 bases, with 11 bases separating them. The CDR3: CASSLTYPGTNTGELFF. The DNA for the CDR3 is TGTGCCAGCAGCTTAACGTATCCCGGAACGAACACCGGGGAGCTGTTTTTT.